This entry lists 5 T cell receptor beta chains sequenced from one sample in a study of blood T cell repertoires in COVID-19. The assay was immunoSEQ multiplex PCR, and TCRdb's table has in-frame clones only and misses some. This table has roughly 120,000 clones, around nine tenths appearing once. The sample consisted of peripheral blood. These receptors were collected from a man aged 45-60 years with COVID-19, enrolled during active disease.

The chain joins TRBV12-5 to TRBJ2-5; 9 positions match TRBD1. The CDR3 spans 15 residues. The V gene's germline CDR1 is LGHNT and CDR2 FRNRAP. Trimming took 5 bases from V and 4 from J; bases not matched to a gene: 8. CDR3 DNA sequence: TGTGCTAGTGGTACTACAGGGGGCTCGGGAGAGACCCAGTACTTC. Encoded protein: CASGTTGGSGETQYF. Full variable domain (remainder filled in from reference TRBV12-5 and TRBJ2-5): DARVTQTPRHKVTEMGQEVTMRCQPILGHNTVFWYRQTMMQGLELLAYFRNRAPLDDSGMPKDRFSAEMPDATLATLKIQPSEPRDSAVYFCASGTTGGSGETQYFGPGTRLLVL.

V gene TRBV24-1 combines with J gene TRBJ2-3, with a tentative D call TRBD1 (5 bases). Per the germline V gene, CDR1 is KGHDR and CDR2 is SFDVKD. Trimming took 7 bases from V and 5 from J, leaving 9 bases between them. The CDR3 runs to 12 residues. DNA of the CDR3: TGTGCCACCAGCCAGGGTGGAGATACGCAGTATTTT. It translates to CATSQGGDTQYF.

The J gene is TRBJ1-1, the V gene TRBV5-1, with D unresolved. CDR3 size: 13 residues. The V and J ends lost 5 bases and 5 bases respectively, with 13 bases between them. Looked up from germline, CDR1 is SGHRS and CDR2 is YFSETQ. The CDR3 DNA reads TGCGCCAGCAGTTCTTCCCTTAGAACTGAAGCTTTCTTT. Residues: CASSSSLRTEAFF.

The CDR3 sequence is CASSLIGVRGLTGLLGEQYV. CDR3 in DNA: TGTGCCAGCAGCTTAATTGGGGTGAGGGGGTTGACAGGGCTCCTGGGTGAGCAGTACGTC. V usage is TRBV7-3 and J usage is TRBJ2-7; TRBD1 aligns across 7 bases. The CDR3 runs 20 residues. Germline assignment: CDR1 SGHTA and CDR2 FQGTGA. V was pared by 1 base and J by 7 bases, with 25 bases of the junction left unmatched.

V usage is TRBV18 and J usage is TRBJ1-5; 7 bases line up with TRBD1. V shed 3 bases, J shed 7 bases, and the junction held 3 bases outside the gene matches. This CDR3 has 13 amino acids. CDR1 is KGHSH and CDR2 is LQKENI in the germline V gene. The CDR3 is CASSPRGGQPQHF. Here the CDR3 DNA reads TGTGCCAGCTCACCCAGAGGGGGCCAGCCCCAGCATTTT.